This is a list of T cell receptor beta chains from one sample in a study of T cell responses to AZD1222 COVID-19 vaccine. TCRdb keeps only in-frame clones here, not all; method: immunoSEQ multiplex PCR. The data contain about 120,000 clones, more than 70% of them singletons. Sequences were derived from peripheral blood, sampled 28 days after the second AZD1222 dose. These receptor sequences come from an adult who received the AZD1222 COVID-19 vaccine. CDR3s include the opening cysteine and the closing phenylalanine or tryptophan. The D gene is left open where the match is weak. The size entry is marked missing in some rows and otherwise reads once, few, many or a size class.

D gene	V gene	J gene	clone size	CDR3 protein	CDR3 DNA
NA	TRBV6-2/TRBV6-3	TRBJ2-1	NA	CASSPQRAARFSSYNEQFF	TGTGCCAGCAGCCCCCAACGGGCGGCCCGGTTCAGCTCCTACAATGAGCAGTTCTTC
NA	TRBV28	TRBJ2-7	NA	CASSLGGGTFYEQYF	TGTGCCAGCAGCCTAGGGGGAGGGACCTTTTACGAGCAGTACTTC
TRBD1	TRBV30	TRBJ1-1	NA	CAWSPDRGYTEAFF	TGTGCCTGGAGCCCAGACAGGGGGTATACTGAAGCTTTCTTT
NA	TRBV21-1	TRBJ2-1	NA	CASSKDNLGANEQFF	TGTGCCAGCAGCAAAGATAACTTGGGGGCCAATGAGCAGTTCTTC
NA	TRBV4-1	TRBJ1-1	NA	CASRQERRAMNTEAFF	TGCGCCAGCAGACAAGAGCGTAGGGCCATGAACACTGAAGCTTTCTTT
NA	TRBV11-2	TRBJ2-7	NA	CASSFFGASYEQYF	TGTGCCAGCAGCTTCTTCGGGGCCTCCTACGAGCAGTACTTC
TRBD1	TRBV4-3	TRBJ2-1	NA	CASQSRTGLGGEQFF	TGCGCCAGCCAATCTAGGACAGGGTTGGGGGGTGAGCAGTTCTTC
NA	TRBV9	TRBJ1-4	NA	CASSVAVTVPSNEKLFF	TGTGCCAGCAGCGTAGCTGTGACAGTCCCATCTAATGAAAAACTGTTTTTT
NA	TRBV7-2	TRBJ2-2	NA	CASSLAAGELFF	TGTGCCAGCAGCTTAGCTGCCGGGGAGCTGTTTTTT
NA	TRBV6-4	TRBJ1-1	once	CASSDSRQARGMNTEAFF	TGTGCCAGCAGTGACTCGAGACAGGCCAGGGGAATGAACACTGAAGCTTTCTTT
NA	TRBV4-1	TRBJ1-6	NA	CASSPGPVLSLHF	TGCGCCAGCAGCCCCGGTCCGGTATTGTCCCTCCACTTT
TRBD1	TRBV12-3/TRBV12-4	TRBJ1-2	once	CASSLDREGYTF	TGTGCCAGCAGTTTGGACAGGGAAGGCTACACCTTC
NA	TRBV9	TRBJ1-5	NA	CASSVQDGKPQHF	TGTGCCAGCAGCGTACAAGATGGAAAGCCCCAGCATTTT
NA	TRBV3-1/TRBV3-2	TRBJ1-5	NA	CASSQSTGNSNQPQHF	TGTGCCAGCAGCCAGTCTACAGGTAATAGCAATCAGCCCCAGCATTTT
NA	TRBV6-5	TRBJ2-4	NA	CASSYSWEQGKNIQYF	TGTGCCAGCAGTTACTCTTGGGAGCAGGGAAAAAACATTCAGTACTTC
NA	TRBV9	TRBJ1-1	NA	CASSLDTEAFF	TGTGCCAGCAGCCTCGACACTGAAGCTTTCTTT
NA	TRBV4-3	TRBJ1-3	NA	CASSQASARNSGNTIYF	TGCGCCAGCAGCCAAGCCTCTGCCAGGAACTCTGGAAACACCATATATTTT
TRBD1	TRBV11-2	TRBJ1-2	NA	CASSSSIQGGVGGYTF	TGTGCCAGCAGCTCCTCCATCCAGGGGGGCGTGGGTGGCTACACCTTC
TRBD2	TRBV11-2	TRBJ2-2	NA	CASSSPRSGGDSAGELFF	TGTGCCAGCAGCTCCCCCCGCAGCGGGGGGGATTCCGCCGGGGAGCTGTTTTTT
NA	TRBV15	TRBJ1-3	NA	CATSRDVGAGNTIYF	TGTGCCACCAGCAGAGATGTGGGAGCTGGAAACACCATATATTTT
NA	TRBV6-2/TRBV6-3	TRBJ1-1	NA	CASSRAGTRYVNTEAFF	TGTGCCAGCAGTCGTGCCGGGACACGCTACGTGAACACTGAAGCTTTCTTT
TRBD2	TRBV9	TRBJ2-3	NA	CASNILAGGPGDTQYF	TGTGCCAGCAATATACTAGCGGGAGGGCCTGGAGATACGCAGTATTTT
TRBD1	TRBV29-1	TRBJ2-1	NA	CSVEDHRTGEQFF	TGCAGCGTTGAAGATCACCGGACAGGTGAGCAGTTCTTC
NA	TRBV19	TRBJ1-3	NA	CASEHSGNTIYF	TGTGCCTCGGAGCACTCTGGAAACACCATATATTTT